These 20 T cell receptor beta chains were all obtained from the same sample, sequenced in a study of human T cells and chemical hapten exposure (dated by TCRdb to 2020 to 2022). Libraries came from RACE. The run used a NextSeq 500. TCRdb reprocessing: public reads trimmed at Q25 with fastp, clones called with MiXCR, in-frame beta chains kept. Rows are combined by CDR3 protein, so each entry shows the most common genes and DNA. The sample table holds 100,000 or so distinct CDR3 sequences, of which roughly a third were seen once. In total, the top ten clones hold around 2.8% of the sample. Read against the paper, the sample's time point label means: patch test 3, about 24 weeks after DPC sensitization. According to the study, the label for this sample's treatment or condition signals: therapeutic diphenylcyclopropenone sensitization with weekly scalp DPC. Source: whole blood, taken in connection with sensitization to the hapten diphenylcyclopropenone (DPC). The receptors here all came from a man aged 35-49 years with alopecia areata. Some clones in this sample may be carry-over from other donors' samples.

The chain uses TRBV20-1 and TRBJ2-7; D might be TRBD2 (5 bases). The germline V and J ends were trimmed by 6 bases and 4 bases, with 25 bases remaining between them. Per germline, CDR1 DFQATT and CDR2 SNEGSKA (reference sequence). The CDR3 is 16 amino acids. The CDR3: CSATDGRGSSRYEQYF. The CDR3, as DNA: TGCAGTGCGACCGACGGTCGGGGTTCTAGTAGGTACGAGCAGTACTTC.

This clonotype was seen more than once but under ten times. The DNA of the CDR3 is TGCGCCAGCAGCCACGACAAGGGGCGGCCTCGAGAGCAGTACTTC. It encodes CASSHDKGRPREQYF. The chain has TRBV5-1 and TRBJ2-7; D perhaps matches TRBD1 (5 bases). Per the germline V gene, CDR1 is SGHRS and CDR2 is YFSETQ. The CDR3 has 15 amino acids. Trimming took 4 bases from V and 7 from J, leaving 21 bases between them.

This chain joins TRBV5-1 and TRBJ2-1; no definite D call. Trimming left V 3 bases short and J 5 bases short, with 21 bases between. This CDR3 is 17 amino acids long. Per the germline V gene, CDR1 is SGHRS and CDR2 is YFSETQ. Written as DNA, the CDR3 is TGCGCCAGCAGCTCCCAAGACGGGCGTCTGACGGACAATGAGCAGTTCTTC. It codes for CASSSQDGRLTDNEQFF.

The chain uses TRBV28 and TRBJ1-5; the match to TRBD1 covers 10 bases. With V trimmed by 6 bases and J by 9 bases, 14 bases remained unmatched. Germline V CDR1 and CDR2: MDHEN, SYDVKM. This CDR3 contains 16 residues. This chain's CDR3 is CASRSLDRGSMVPQHF. In DNA form, the CDR3 reads TGTGCCAGCAGATCCCTGGACAGGGGGTCTATGGTGCCCCAGCATTTT.

The table lists this clonotype with a few counts. The genes are TRBV9 and TRBJ2-1; no definite D call. Trimming took 4 bases from V and 6 from J, leaving 11 bases between them. The CDR3 runs to 13 residues. Looked up from germline, CDR1 is SGDLS and CDR2 is YYNGEE. For the CDR3, the DNA is TGTGCCAGCAGCCCGATCGGACCCAATGAGCAGTTCTTC. It encodes CASSPIGPNEQFF.

The chain links TRBV18 to TRBJ2-3, with TRBD2 matching 10 bases. The CDR3 has 16 amino acids. V gave up 1 base and J gave up 4 bases; unmatched junction bases: 5. From germline, CDR1 is KGHSH and CDR2 LQKENI. The CDR3 sequence: CASSPLAGGIADTQYF. The CDR3 DNA reads TGTGCCAGCTCACCACTAGCGGGAGGAATCGCAGATACGCAGTATTTT.

Only a few counts were recorded for this clonotype. This chain joins TRBV7-9 and TRBJ2-7, with 10 bases aligning to TRBD2. Germline V CDR1 and CDR2: SEHNR, FQNEAQ (reference sequence). The CDR3 length is 16 residues. The V segment lost 1 base and the J segment 2 bases; nucleotides outside the gene matches: 5. The CDR3 region has the DNA TGTGCCAGCAGCTTAGTGGGGCTAGCGGGAGCCTACGAGCAGTACTTC. This codes for CASSLVGLAGAYEQYF.

CDR3 DNA sequence: TGCGCCAGCAGCTTGGCTTCGACAGGACCCACTAGCACAGATACGCAGTATTTT. Its translation: CASSLASTGPTSTDTQYF. The V and J genes are TRBV5-1 and TRBJ2-3, with TRBD1 as a possible D gene (6 bases). The CDR3 consists of 18 residues. Trimming took off 0 bases at V and 0 bases at J, with 17 bases between the two ends. Germline V gene lookup returns CDR1 SGHRS and CDR2 YFSETQ.

In regard to this clonotype: Its ends do not fully match the called genes, so a read error is possible. The V call is TRBV7-7, the J call TRBJ2-5; 8 bases agree with TRBD2. The CDR3 covers 15 residues. CDR1 is SSHAT and CDR2 is FNYEAQ in the germline V gene (reference sequence). CDR3 DNA: TGTGCTAGCAGCTTAGGGACCAGCGGGGGAGAGACCCAGTACTTC. Translation: CASSLGTSGGETQYF. Full variable domain (remainder filled in from reference TRBV7-7 and TRBJ2-5): GAGVSQSPRYKVTKRGQDVTLRCDPISSHATLYWYQQALGQGPEFLTYFNYEAQPDKSGLPSDRFSAERPEGSISTLTIQRTEQRDSAMYRCASSLGTSGGETQYFGPGTRLLVL.

The chain employs TRBV3-1 and TRBJ2-2, with 9 bases identical to TRBD2. With 1 base clipped from V and 1 base from J, the junction kept 10 bases outside the gene matches. The germline CDR1 and CDR2 sequences are LGHDT and YNNKEL (reference sequence). The CDR3 is 19 residues long. CDR3: CASSQAGGLAGKNTGELFF. For the CDR3, the DNA is TGTGCCAGCAGCCAAGCGGGGGGCCTAGCGGGGAAGAACACCGGGGAGCTGTTTTTT.

The sample holds a few counts of this clonotype. V is TRBV2 and J is TRBJ2-3, with 8 bases that match TRBD2. From germline, CDR1 is SNHLY and CDR2 FYNNEI. Trimming cost V 8 bases and J 0 bases; bases outside gene matches: 7. The CDR3 length is 15 residues. The DNA of the CDR3 is TGTGCCAGCGGACGACTAGCGTCTAGCACAGATACGCAGTATTTT. Its translation: CASGRLASSTDTQYF. Filled out from reference TRBV2 and TRBJ2-3, the complete variable domain reads EPEVTQTPSHQVTQMGQEVILRCVPISNHLYFYWYRQILGQKVEFLVSFYNNEISEKSEIFDDQFSVERPDGSNFTLKIRSTKLEDSAMYFCASGRLASSTDTQYFGPGTRLTVL.

CDR3 in amino acids: CASSLYTENNSPLHF. CDR3 in DNA: TGTGCCAGCAGCTTATATACAGAAAATAATTCACCCCTCCACTTT. The chain links TRBV7-2 to TRBJ1-6; D uncertain. V lost 2 bases and J 5 bases, leaving 10 bases between the germline ends. This CDR3 region has 15 residues. The germline V gene has CDR1 SGHTA and CDR2 FQGNSA.

The chain joins TRBV28 to TRBJ1-5; TRBD1 agrees at 8 bases. The germline V gene has CDR1 MDHEN and CDR2 SYDVKM. The CDR3 consists of 16 residues. The trim removed 2 bases at V and 0 bases at J, leaving 3 bases unmatched. As DNA, the CDR3 is TGTGCCAGCAGTTTACTGGGACAGGATAGCAATCAGCCCCAGCATTTT. Encoded protein: CASSLLGQDSNQPQHF.

This clonotype was seen a few times. The rearrangement joins TRBV12-3 or TRBV12-4 to TRBJ2-7, with 8 bases lining up with TRBD1. CDR3 size: 14 residues. With 5 bases clipped from V and 0 bases from J, the junction kept 3 bases outside the gene matches. The CDR3 here is CASSQQGGSYEQYF. The CDR3 region has the DNA TGTGCCAGCAGTCAACAGGGGGGCTCCTACGAGCAGTACTTC.

This clonotype showed up just a few times. V is TRBV18 and J is TRBJ1-2, with a weak D call TRBD1 (5 bases). This CDR3 has 14 amino acids. Trimming shortened V by 0 bases and J by 2 bases, and 7 bases separated the two germline ends. Per the germline V gene, CDR1 is KGHSH and CDR2 is LQKENI. In DNA, the CDR3 is TGTGCCAGCTCACCACCTTCAGGGAACTATGGCTACACCTTC. The encoded protein is CASSPPSGNYGYTF.

This clonotype occurred a few times. J is TRBJ2-3 and V is TRBV29-1; D may be TRBD1 (6 bases). V was shortened by 2 bases and J by 3 bases, with 6 bases between the two germline ends. The CDR3 extends over 12 amino acids. Germline lookup yields CDR1 SQVTM and CDR2 ANQGSEA. The CDR3 here is CSVERGTDTQYF. CDR3 bases: TGCAGCGTTGAAAGGGGGACAGATACGCAGTATTTT.

V and J are TRBV4-2 and TRBJ2-1; 13 bases map to TRBD2. The CDR3 has 17 amino acids. Per germline, CDR1 LGHNA and CDR2 YNFKEQ. The junction had 7 bases not matched to a gene; V was cut back by 4 bases and J by 4 bases. CDR3 nucleotides: TGTGCCAGCAGCCCCCGGACTAGCGGGAGCCTATACAATGAGCAGTTCTTC. Its protein product is CASSPRTSGSLYNEQFF.

This clonotype has just a few counts. This rearrangement joins TRBV9 to TRBJ2-2; D gene unclear. The CDR3 is 13 amino acids. The germline V gene encodes CDR1 SGDLS and CDR2 YYNGEE. The V and J ends lost 0 bases and 7 bases respectively, with 7 bases between them. This CDR3 is CASSVGSIGELFF. The CDR3 DNA reads as TGTGCCAGCAGCGTAGGGAGTATCGGGGAGCTGTTTTTT.

In its sample, this clonotype was seen many times. The chain uses TRBV10-3 and TRBJ2-1; 10 bases fit TRBD2. Germline V gene data show CDR1 as ENHRY and CDR2 as SYGVKD. The CDR3 has 16 residues. The trim removed 4 bases at V and 7 bases at J, leaving 10 bases unmatched. Here the CDR3 DNA reads TGTGCCATCAGTGGCCTAGGAGCGGGAGGGGGGAATGAGCAGTTCTTC. It yields the protein CAISGLGAGGGNEQFF.

The chain carries TRBV6-2 or TRBV6-3 and TRBJ2-7; D is unresolved. The germline CDR1 and CDR2 sequences are MNHEY and SVGEGT. V was trimmed by 3 bases and J by 5 bases, leaving 5 bases between them. CDR3 length: 11 amino acids. CDR3 bases: TGTGCCAGCAGTTATGGTCACGAGCAGTACGTC. Its translation is CASSYGHEQYV.